This TCR beta chain was found in a study of early T cells in non-severe SARS-CoV-2 infection. The CDR3 extends over 18 amino acids. V lost 4 bases and J lost 0; bases outside the gene matches: 9. Germline loops: CDR1 SGHVS, CDR2 FNYEAQ. This clonotype showed up many times. Its antigen is as yet unknown. Study outcomes and limitations: Anti-spike CD8 specificities were favored by VDJdb matching, whose results missed private and CD4 specificities.

Separate cDNA molecules each had unique molecular identifiers attached to them. TCRdb processed the 5' RACE reads anew with MiXCR; each CDR3 protein has one entry. Among approximately 35,000 distinct CDR3 sequences listed, approximately 5% were seen once. The chain couples TRBV7-6 to TRBJ2-2, with 9 bases fitting TRBD2. The sequence derives from an adult who was a healthcare worker with PCR-confirmed SARS-CoV-2 infection or an uninfected control (not recorded which). Sequenced sample: whole blood. CDR3 residues: CASSYTFSGGANTGELFF. CDR3 coding DNA: TGTGCCAGCAGCTATACCTTTAGCGGGGGTGCGAACACCGGGGAGCTGTTTTTT.